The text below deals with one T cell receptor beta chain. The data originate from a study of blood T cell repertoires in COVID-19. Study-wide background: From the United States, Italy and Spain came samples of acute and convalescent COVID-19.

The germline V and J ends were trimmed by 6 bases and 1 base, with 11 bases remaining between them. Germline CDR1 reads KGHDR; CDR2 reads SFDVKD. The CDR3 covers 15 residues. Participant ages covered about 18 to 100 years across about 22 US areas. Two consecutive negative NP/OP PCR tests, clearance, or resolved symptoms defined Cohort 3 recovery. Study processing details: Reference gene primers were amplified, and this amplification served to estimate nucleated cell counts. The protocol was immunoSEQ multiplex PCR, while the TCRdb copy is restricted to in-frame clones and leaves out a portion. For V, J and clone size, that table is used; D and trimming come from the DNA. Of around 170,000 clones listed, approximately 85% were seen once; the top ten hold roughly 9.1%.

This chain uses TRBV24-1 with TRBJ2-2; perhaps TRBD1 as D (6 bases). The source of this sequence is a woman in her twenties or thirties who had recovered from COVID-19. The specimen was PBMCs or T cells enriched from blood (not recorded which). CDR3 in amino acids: CATSPGTRNTGELFF. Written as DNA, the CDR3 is TGTGCCACCAGTCCCGGGACAAGGAACACCGGGGAGCTGTTTTTT.